A selection of T cell receptor beta chains follows, all from one sample in a study of OX40 agonist ivuxolimab in advanced cancers. Profiled with immunoSEQ multiplex PCR; TCRdb holds only in-frame clones, not every one. The profile shows about 35,000 clones, 65% to 85% of them singletons. Source: CD4+ or CD8+ T cells sorted from blood, taken in a trial of the OX40 agonist ivuxolimab. These receptors all stem from an adult with an advanced solid tumor such as melanoma, head and neck, liver or kidney cancer. The CDR3 runs from the conserved cysteine through the conserved F or W. D genes are given only for firm matches. The listing skips clone size in some rows; elsewhere it reads once, few, many or a size class.

d_gene: -; j_gene: TRBJ2-5; v_gene: TRBV4-2; abundance: -; CDR3nt: TGTGCCAGCAGCCAGGAATATGACCCCGGTGGGGGGGGCCGGTCAGGAGAGACCCAGTACTTC; CDR3aa: CASSQEYDPGGGGRSGETQYF
d_gene: TRBD2; j_gene: TRBJ2-5; v_gene: TRBV7-8; abundance: -; CDR3nt: TGTGCCAGCAGTTCCCAACTGACTAGCGGGGAAGAGACCCAGTACTTC; CDR3aa: CASSSQLTSGEETQYF
d_gene: TRBD1; j_gene: TRBJ2-1; v_gene: TRBV5-1; abundance: -; CDR3nt: TGCGCCAGCAGCCTTGGGACAGGGGGTACCTACAATGAGCAGTTCTTC; CDR3aa: CASSLGTGGTYNEQFF
d_gene: -; j_gene: TRBJ1-6; v_gene: TRBV6-1; abundance: few; CDR3nt: TGTGCCAGCAGTGAAGCTGACAGCGATAATTCACCCCTCCACTTT; CDR3aa: CASSEADSDNSPLHF
d_gene: TRBD1; j_gene: TRBJ2-3; v_gene: TRBV28; abundance: few; CDR3nt: TGTGCCAGCAGTCGACAGGGTTCGGCAGATACGCAGTATTTT; CDR3aa: CASSRQGSADTQYF
d_gene: TRBD2; j_gene: TRBJ2-2; v_gene: TRBV5-1; abundance: -; CDR3nt: TGCGCCAGCGCCCAGATTCCGGGACTAGCAAGCACCGGGGAGCTGTTTTTT; CDR3aa: CASAQIPGLASTGELFF
d_gene: TRBD1; j_gene: TRBJ1-1; v_gene: TRBV7-3; abundance: -; CDR3nt: TGTGCCAGCCGGGCAGGGGGCGCCTACACTGAAGCTTTCTTT; CDR3aa: CASRAGGAYTEAFF
d_gene: TRBD1; j_gene: TRBJ1-2; v_gene: TRBV12-5; abundance: -; CDR3nt: TGTGCTAGTGGCCCCGGGACAGATCACCTAAACTATGGCTACACCTTC; CDR3aa: CASGPGTDHLNYGYTF
d_gene: -; j_gene: TRBJ2-3; v_gene: TRBV10-1; abundance: -; CDR3nt: TGCGCCAGCAGAGGGGGTAGGTTAGGTACGCAGTATTTT; CDR3aa: CASRGGRLGTQYF
d_gene: -; j_gene: TRBJ1-6; v_gene: TRBV29-1; abundance: -; CDR3nt: TGCAGCGTTATGGTCGGTCCTACCCTCCACTTT; CDR3aa: CSVMVGPTLHF
d_gene: -; j_gene: TRBJ2-1; v_gene: TRBV4-1; abundance: -; CDR3nt: TGCGCCAGCAGCCACCCTCTAGGGTTAATACAAGGGAATGAGCAGTTCTTC; CDR3aa: CASSHPLGLIQGNEQFF
d_gene: -; j_gene: TRBJ2-7; v_gene: TRBV30; abundance: -; CDR3nt: TGTGCCTGGAAGAAGGCAGGCTCCTACGAGCAGTACTTC; CDR3aa: CAWKKAGSYEQYF
d_gene: -; j_gene: TRBJ2-1; v_gene: TRBV5-4; abundance: -; CDR3nt: TGTGCCAGCAGCTTGACGGGGCCCGTGCAGTTCTTC; CDR3aa: CASSLTGPVQFF
d_gene: -; j_gene: TRBJ2-3; v_gene: TRBV5-4; abundance: -; CDR3nt: TGTGCCAGCAGCTTGAGGGCCAGCACAGATACGCAGTATTTT; CDR3aa: CASSLRASTDTQYF
d_gene: -; j_gene: TRBJ1-1; v_gene: TRBV29-1; abundance: -; CDR3nt: TGCAGCGTTGTGGGGGCCGGAGGGAACACTGAAGCTTTCTTT; CDR3aa: CSVVGAGGNTEAFF
d_gene: TRBD1; j_gene: TRBJ2-2; v_gene: TRBV5-4; abundance: -; CDR3nt: TGTGCCAGCAGCTTGGTGAGGGGGCAGGTCACCGGGGAGCTGTTTTTT; CDR3aa: CASSLVRGQVTGELFF
d_gene: -; j_gene: TRBJ1-2; v_gene: TRBV28; abundance: -; CDR3nt: TGTGCCAGCAGTTTCCGGGGGGGCTATGGCTACACCTTC; CDR3aa: CASSFRGGYGYTF
d_gene: -; j_gene: TRBJ2-3; v_gene: TRBV20-1; abundance: -; CDR3nt: TGCAGTGCTGAAAACACAGATACGCAGTATTTT; CDR3aa: CSAENTDTQYF
d_gene: TRBD1; j_gene: TRBJ1-4; v_gene: TRBV28; abundance: -; CDR3nt: TGTGCCAGCAGCCCCTCGGACAGGGCGGGTGAAAAACTGTTTTTT; CDR3aa: CASSPSDRAGEKLFF
d_gene: -; j_gene: TRBJ2-7; v_gene: TRBV6-6; abundance: once; CDR3nt: TGTGCCAGCAGTTACTCAGGGAACTCCTACGAGCAGTACTTC; CDR3aa: CASSYSGNSYEQYF
d_gene: -; j_gene: TRBJ1-4; v_gene: TRBV19; abundance: -; CDR3nt: TGTGCCAGTCACCGAGGCCCCAACAGGGTCGAAAAACTGTTTTTT; CDR3aa: CASHRGPNRVEKLFF
d_gene: -; j_gene: TRBJ2-5; v_gene: TRBV7-9; abundance: -; CDR3nt: TGTGCCAGCAGCTTCCAGGGGGAGACCCAGTACTTC; CDR3aa: CASSFQGETQYF
d_gene: -; j_gene: TRBJ2-7; v_gene: TRBV27; abundance: -; CDR3nt: TGTGCCAGCAGTTTACGAATAAGTCGGCAGGGTCTCAACGAGCAGTACTTC; CDR3aa: CASSLRISRQGLNEQYF
d_gene: -; j_gene: TRBJ1-1; v_gene: TRBV5-1; abundance: -; CDR3nt: TGCGCCAGCAGCTTGGAGGCGGCCGGCACTGAAGCTTTCTTT; CDR3aa: CASSLEAAGTEAFF
d_gene: TRBD2; j_gene: TRBJ2-5; v_gene: TRBV5-1; abundance: -; CDR3nt: TGCGCCAGCAGCGGGACGGCCCGGGGGGAAGAGACCCAGTACTTC; CDR3aa: CASSGTARGEETQYF
d_gene: -; j_gene: TRBJ2-1; v_gene: TRBV28; abundance: -; CDR3nt: TGTGCCAGCAGCCACAGAGGGGCCGTCTCCTACAATGAGCAGTTCTTC; CDR3aa: CASSHRGAVSYNEQFF
d_gene: -; j_gene: TRBJ1-4; v_gene: TRBV6-1; abundance: -; CDR3nt: TGTGCCAGCAGAGTCAGCCATAATGAAAAACTGTTTTTT; CDR3aa: CASRVSHNEKLFF
d_gene: -; j_gene: TRBJ2-2; v_gene: TRBV28; abundance: -; CDR3nt: TGTGCCAGCAGGGGATTTAACGGGGAGCTGTTTTTT; CDR3aa: CASRGFNGELFF
d_gene: TRBD2; j_gene: TRBJ2-1; v_gene: TRBV5-4; abundance: -; CDR3nt: TGTGCCAGCAGCAGAGGGACTAGCGGGAGGGATTGGCAGTTCTTC; CDR3aa: CASSRGTSGRDWQFF
d_gene: -; j_gene: TRBJ1-1; v_gene: TRBV2; abundance: few; CDR3nt: TGTGCCAGCAGTGAAGCGGGGTTGAACACTGAAGCTTTCTTT; CDR3aa: CASSEAGLNTEAFF
d_gene: -; j_gene: TRBJ2-7; v_gene: TRBV19; abundance: few; CDR3nt: TGTGCCAGTAGTAGGAGCCCCAGTGACGAGCAGTACTTC; CDR3aa: CASSRSPSDEQYF
d_gene: -; j_gene: TRBJ2-6; v_gene: TRBV7-2; abundance: -; CDR3nt: TGTGCCAGCTCTTCTCAAGGCGGTCTCGGGGCCAACGTCCTGACTTTC; CDR3aa: CASSSQGGLGANVLTF
d_gene: TRBD2; j_gene: TRBJ2-5; v_gene: TRBV5-4; abundance: -; CDR3nt: TGTGCCAGCAGCTTGGGTGGTAGCGGGGGGGCCGGTGAGACCCAGTACTTC; CDR3aa: CASSLGGSGGAGETQYF
d_gene: -; j_gene: TRBJ2-5; v_gene: TRBV2; abundance: few; CDR3nt: TGTGCCAGCACCCAGATGTACCAAGAGACCCAGTACTTC; CDR3aa: CASTQMYQETQYF
d_gene: -; j_gene: TRBJ1-5; v_gene: TRBV6-1; abundance: once; CDR3nt: TGTGCCAGCAGTGGACAGTATAGCAATCAGCCCCAGCATTTT; CDR3aa: CASSGQYSNQPQHF
d_gene: TRBD1; j_gene: TRBJ1-2; v_gene: TRBV7-9; abundance: -; CDR3nt: TGTGCCAGCAGCTACTCGGACAGGATGCACTATGGCTACACCTTC; CDR3aa: CASSYSDRMHYGYTF
d_gene: TRBD1; j_gene: TRBJ1-6; v_gene: TRBV18; abundance: few; CDR3nt: TGTGCCAGCTCACCCGGACAGGGCCGTAATTCACCCCTCCACTTT; CDR3aa: CASSPGQGRNSPLHF
d_gene: -; j_gene: TRBJ2-3; v_gene: TRBV10-3; abundance: once; CDR3nt: TGTGCCATCAGTGAGTCGCGACGGACGGGGCCCACAGATACGCAGTATTTT; CDR3aa: CAISESRRTGPTDTQYF
d_gene: TRBD1; j_gene: TRBJ2-7; v_gene: TRBV5-1; abundance: -; CDR3nt: TGCGCCAGCAGCCCTTCGACCCTAGGGGGCATCGACGAGCAGTACTTC; CDR3aa: CASSPSTLGGIDEQYF
d_gene: TRBD1; j_gene: TRBJ1-1; v_gene: TRBV7-9; abundance: few; CDR3nt: TGTGCCAGCGCCGGACAGGGGAACACTGAAGCTTTCTTT; CDR3aa: CASAGQGNTEAFF
d_gene: TRBD1; j_gene: TRBJ1-6; v_gene: TRBV9; abundance: -; CDR3nt: TGTGCCAGCCGTACAGGGGAGCTATGGAATTCACCCCTCCACTTT; CDR3aa: CASRTGELWNSPLHF
d_gene: TRBD1; j_gene: TRBJ2-7; v_gene: TRBV18; abundance: -; CDR3nt: TGTGCCAGCTCAATCGCCGGGACAGGGGGCCGCTACGAGCAGTACTTC; CDR3aa: CASSIAGTGGRYEQYF
d_gene: -; j_gene: TRBJ1-5; v_gene: TRBV21-1; abundance: -; CDR3nt: TGTGCCAGCAGCAAAAAAACAGGGAGGATCCAGCCCCAGCATTTT; CDR3aa: CASSKKTGRIQPQHF
d_gene: TRBD1; j_gene: TRBJ2-2; v_gene: TRBV5-1; abundance: few; CDR3nt: TGCGCCAGTAGGACAGGGGACACCGGGGAGCTGTTTTTT; CDR3aa: CASRTGDTGELFF
d_gene: -; j_gene: TRBJ1-1; v_gene: TRBV25-1; abundance: -; CDR3nt: TGTGCCAGCAGTGAGGGAGCAGGGTACACTGAAGCTTTCTTT; CDR3aa: CASSEGAGYTEAFF
d_gene: -; j_gene: TRBJ1-1; v_gene: TRBV6-5; abundance: -; CDR3nt: TGTGCCAGCAGTTACTCAGCGACGGAGAACACTGAAGCTTTCTTT; CDR3aa: CASSYSATENTEAFF
d_gene: -; j_gene: TRBJ2-4; v_gene: TRBV15; abundance: -; CDR3nt: TGTGCCACCAGCAGAGCGGGCGAGAGCATTCAGTACTTC; CDR3aa: CATSRAGESIQYF
d_gene: -; j_gene: TRBJ1-1; v_gene: TRBV18; abundance: -; CDR3nt: TGTGCCAGCTCACCTATAGGGCTAAGGAACACTGAAGCTTTCTTT; CDR3aa: CASSPIGLRNTEAFF
d_gene: TRBD2; j_gene: TRBJ2-1; v_gene: TRBV11-3; abundance: few; CDR3nt: TGTGCCAGCAGCTCCGGGACTAGCGGGGGGCATGAGCAGTTCTTC; CDR3aa: CASSSGTSGGHEQFF
d_gene: -; j_gene: TRBJ2-4; v_gene: TRBV7-2; abundance: -; CDR3nt: TGTGCCAGCAGCCCCATGGGTTTAGCCAAAAACATTCAGTACTTC; CDR3aa: CASSPMGLAKNIQYF
d_gene: TRBD2; j_gene: TRBJ2-1; v_gene: TRBV27; abundance: -; CDR3nt: TGTGCCAGCAGTTTATATCTAGCGGGGGGGCCAAAGGAGCAGTTCTTC; CDR3aa: CASSLYLAGGPKEQFF